The 17 T cell receptor beta chains listed next were all sequenced from one sample in a study of response to subunit inactivated influenza vaccine. In TCRdb, the RT-PCR reads were re-called with MiXCR into one record per CDR3 protein. The repertoire holds hundreds of thousands of distinct CDR3 sequences, with 22% as singletons. Sequenced here: PBMCs from blood, sampled less than 22 months after vaccination. The receptors were sampled from a man in his fifties or sixties who received an inactivated influenza vaccine.

This clonotype appeared a few times. The rearrangement uses TRBV4-1 and TRBJ1-6; a weak D match, TRBD1 (5 bases). Per germline, CDR1 MGHRA and CDR2 YSYEKL. The CDR3 has 19 residues. The germline V and J ends were trimmed by 2 bases and 5 bases, with 22 bases remaining between them. The CDR3 bases are TGCGCCAGCAGCCAAAAAGACGTGACGGGGGTGGCGAATAATTCACCCCTCCACTTT. Its protein is CASSQKDVTGVANNSPLHF.

This clonotype was recorded a few times. V gene TRBV20-1 combines with J gene TRBJ1-2; weak D call: TRBD1 (5 bases). Per germline, CDR1 DFQATT and CDR2 SNEGSKA (reference sequence). Deletions cut 7 bases from V and 6 bases from J, with 21 bases between. The CDR3 has 14 residues. CDR3 coding DNA: TGCAGTGTAGGGAGGGGCCCTATAACGGATGGCTACACCTTC. Encoded protein: CSVGRGPITDGYTF.

V gene TRBV20-1 combines with J gene TRBJ1-1; D not resolved. V was clipped by 3 bases and J by 1 base, with 3 bases between them. The CDR3 covers 11 residues. From germline, CDR1 is DFQATT and CDR2 SNEGSKA (reference sequence). This chain's CDR3 is CSARWNTEAFF. DNA of the CDR3: TGCAGTGCTAGGTGGAACACTGAAGCTTTCTTT.

This clonotype was counted ten times or more. The genes are TRBV7-6 and TRBJ1-2, with TRBD1 as a possible D gene (5 bases). The CDR3 runs to 15 residues. The germline V and J ends were trimmed by 4 bases and 2 bases, with 14 bases remaining between them. Germline CDR1 reads SGHVS; CDR2 reads FNYEAQ. CDR3 nucleotides: TGTGCCAGCAGCTCCCACGGGACGGGAAACTATGGCTACACCTTC. Amino acid sequence: CASSSHGTGNYGYTF. The full variable domain, in which reference TRBV7-6 and TRBJ1-2 provide the parts outside the CDR3, is GAGVSQSPRYKVTKRGQDVALRCDPISGHVSLYWYRQALGQGPEFLTYFNYEAQQDKSGLPNDRFSAERPEGSISTLTIQRTEQRDSAMYRCASSSHGTGNYGYTFGSGTRLTVV.

The chain employs TRBV6-5 and TRBJ1-3; 9 nucleotides line up with TRBD1. Germline trimming cut 4 bases from V and 0 bases from J; bases unmatched to any gene: 4. The germline gives CDR1 MNHEY, CDR2 SVGAGI. The CDR3 is made up of 16 amino acids. The CDR3 DNA follows: TGTGCCAGCAGTTGGACAGGGGAAAACTCTGGAAACACCATATATTTT. Its translation: CASSWTGENSGNTIYF.

In its sample, this clonotype was seen once. The chain recombines TRBV5-6 with TRBJ2-7; D is unresolved. Germline assignment: CDR1 SGHDT and CDR2 YYEEEE. V shed 0 bases and J shed 3 bases, with 10 bases lying between them. The CDR3 has 14 amino acids. The CDR3 region is CASSLGLSNYEQYF. CDR3 bases: TGTGCCAGCAGCTTGGGACTGTCAAACTACGAGCAGTACTTC.

The chain couples TRBV12-3 or TRBV12-4 to TRBJ2-1; possibly TRBD2 for D (6 bases). The ends were cut back, 10 bases at V and 6 bases at J, with 16 bases in the middle. The length of the CDR3 is 13 residues. The CDR3 is CANMAGIVNEQFF. The CDR3 DNA reads TGTGCCAACATGGCGGGAATTGTCAATGAGCAGTTCTTC.

This chain uses TRBV4-1 with TRBJ2-5, with 10 nucleotides matching TRBD1. This CDR3 is built from 16 residues. The V gene's germline CDR1 is MGHRA and CDR2 YSYEKL. V dropped 1 base and J dropped 6; count of bases not matched to a gene: 8. The CDR3 DNA reads TGCGCCAGCAGCCAAGGGACAGGGGGATGGGGACAGACCCAGTACTTC. Translated: CASSQGTGGWGQTQYF.

This clonotype was detected a few times. The chain has TRBV20-1 and TRBJ1-5; D is uncertain. The germline V and J ends were trimmed by 3 bases and 1 base, with 10 bases remaining between them. Germline V gene sequence: CDR1 DFQATT, CDR2 SNEGSKA (reference sequence). The CDR3 totals 14 residues. CDR3 sequence (DNA): TGCAGTGCTAGGTGGGGTACAAGCAATCAGCCCCAGCATTTT. Its translation is CSARWGTSNQPQHF.

The chain is built from TRBV18 and TRBJ2-1; TRBD2 matches 7 bases. Trimming at V came to 3 bases and at J to 6 bases, leaving 2 bases not matched to a gene. CDR1 KGHSH and CDR2 LQKENI come from the germline V gene. The CDR3 consists of 13 residues. The CDR3 region has the DNA TGTGCCAGCTCACCGGGAGGGAGCAATGAGCAGTTCTTC. This sequence encodes CASSPGGSNEQFF.

This chain connects TRBV19 to TRBJ2-7; TRBD1 matches 7 bases. The CDR3 extends over 13 amino acids. Germline V lookup: CDR1 LNHDA, CDR2 SQIVND (reference sequence). With V trimmed by 3 bases and J by 2 bases, 1 base remained unmatched. CDR3 residues: CASSMQGAYEQYF. Written as DNA, the CDR3 is TGTGCCAGTAGTATGCAGGGGGCCTACGAGCAGTACTTC.

This clonotype showed up just a few times. The J gene is TRBJ2-3, the V gene TRBV12-3 or TRBV12-4; tentatively, D is TRBD1 (7 bases). Trimming removed 6 bases at V and 2 bases at J, with 12 bases between. The CDR3 has 14 residues. The CDR3 bases are TGTGCCAGCAGCCCAGGGGGGAACACAGATACGCAGTATTTT. It translates to CASSPGGNTDTQYF.

This clonotype was observed a few times. The rearrangement uses TRBV12-3 or TRBV12-4 and TRBJ2-7; D is possibly TRBD1 (6 bases). This CDR3 has 13 residues. V was trimmed by 5 bases and J by 2 bases, leaving 10 bases between them. The DNA for the CDR3 is TGTGCCAGCAGTCGGACAGCAACCTACGAGCAGTACTTC. Amino acid sequence: CASSRTATYEQYF.

This clonotype was picked up a small number of times. V usage is TRBV4-1 and J usage is TRBJ1-1; D not resolved. Trimming removed 5 bases at V and 3 bases at J, with 13 bases between. Germline V CDR1 and CDR2: MGHRA, YSYEKL. There are 14 residues in the CDR3. This CDR3 is CASSRSSWDTEAFF. CDR3 DNA: TGCGCCAGCAGCAGATCTTCTTGGGACACTGAAGCTTTCTTT.

CDR3 coding DNA: TGTGCCAGCAGCCGCCGGGACAGGGGTGGTGACGGCTACACCTTC. Amino acid sequence: CASSRRDRGGDGYTF. This chain uses TRBV14 with TRBJ1-2; 10 nucleotides agree with TRBD1. Germline lookup yields CDR1 SGHDN and CDR2 FVKESK. J was trimmed by 8 bases and V by 4 bases; bases with no gene match: 10. The CDR3 sequence is 15 residues long.

The chain is built from TRBV7-8 and TRBJ2-7, with D maybe TRBD1 (6 bases). CDR1 and CDR2 from the germline V gene are SGHVS and FQNEAQ. Trimming removed 5 bases at V and 3 bases at J, with 11 bases between. The CDR3 is made up of 13 amino acids. The CDR3 is CASSTRTDYEQYF. The CDR3 DNA reads as TGTGCCAGCAGCACTCGGACAGACTACGAGCAGTACTTC.

The chain uses TRBV9 and TRBJ2-7, with D perhaps matching TRBD2 (6 bases). In germline, CDR1 is SGDLS, CDR2 YYNGEE. The germline V and J ends were trimmed by 3 bases and 3 bases, with 16 bases remaining between them. This CDR3 region has 15 residues. CDR3 in amino acids: CASSETGTSGYEQYF. CDR3 nucleotides: TGTGCCAGCAGCGAGACCGGGACTTCAGGCTACGAGCAGTACTTC.